This T cell receptor (beta chain) was recorded in a study of blood T cell repertoires in COVID-19. Turning to the study itself: The samples span acute and convalescent COVID-19 from the United States, Italy and Spain.

TCRdb keeps only in-frame clones here, not all; method: immunoSEQ multiplex PCR. The repertoire holds about 180,000 clones, 78% seen once, with roughly 17% in the top ten. Participants spanned ages about 18 to 100 years and resided in around 25 US areas. Membership in each cohort depended on participant-reported clinical history. Recovered participants had two consecutive negative NP/OP PCR tests, healthcare professional clearance, or symptom resolution. Trimming stripped 8 bases from V and 10 bases from J, with 18 bases between. CDR1 is WSHSY, CDR2 SAAADI, per germline. The CDR3 loop spans 14 amino acids.

The source of this sequence is a woman in her forties or fifties who had recovered from COVID-19. What was sequenced was PBMCs or T cells enriched from blood (not recorded which). The chain uses TRBV10-2 and TRBJ1-6, with a possible D match to TRBD1 (6 bases). The CDR3 reads CASRRDTPGSPLHF. The CDR3 DNA follows: TGCGCCAGCCGAAGGGACACCCCTGGGTCACCCCTCCACTTT.